What follows are 21 T cell receptor beta chains derived from one specimen sequenced in a study of blood T cell repertoires in COVID-19 (dated by TCRdb to the early 2020s). The library came from the immunoSEQ multiplex PCR assay. Imported from immuneACCESS, the table was reduced by TCRdb to in-frame sequences with V and J called. These copies leave out some clones; in studies compared against another copy, an unresolved V gene accounts for under half, and the cause of the remainder is not known. This sample lists 250,000 to 300,000 clones; roughly 90% were detected once. The top ten clones comprise over 10% of the sample. Specimen: peripheral blood. The receptors originated from a woman aged 70-85 years with COVID-19, enrolled during active disease.

This clone was picked up a small number of times. The rearrangement joins TRBV5-4 to TRBJ2-1, with 14 bases fitting TRBD2. Germline CDR1 is SGHNT and CDR2 is YYREEE (reference sequence). This CDR3 is built from 16 residues. V lost 4 bases to trimming and J lost 7 bases; unmatched junction nucleotides: 7. The CDR3 loop reads CASSAGTSGGRNEQFF. CDR3 DNA: TGTGCCAGCAGCGCTGGGACTAGCGGGGGAAGGAATGAGCAGTTCTTC.

The chain links TRBV27 to TRBJ2-3; TRBD2 might be the D (5 bases). Germline lookup yields CDR1 MNHEY and CDR2 SMNVEV (reference sequence). The CDR3 spans 16 residues. Trimming removed 6 bases at V and 2 bases at J, with 18 bases between. Here the CDR3 reads CASRRAASPYTDTQYF. As DNA, the CDR3 is TGTGCCAGCAGGAGGGCAGCGTCCCCATACACAGATACGCAGTATTTT.

This clone appeared a single time. The V and J genes are TRBV29-1 and TRBJ2-7; maybe TRBD2 (6 bases). Germline values: CDR1 SQVTM, CDR2 ANQGSEA. CDR3 size: 12 residues. V shed 7 bases and J shed 5 bases, with 15 bases lying between them. The CDR3 coding sequence is TGCAGCGCTTCCGGGAGTGGCGACGAGCAGTACTTC. It translates to CSASGSGDEQYF.

This chain joins TRBV5-1 and TRBJ1-2; D is ambiguous. The CDR3 runs 16 residues. Per germline, CDR1 SGHRS and CDR2 YFSETQ. Trimming cost V 3 bases and J 1 base, with 16 bases left between them. The CDR3 DNA is TGCGCCAGCAGCTATTCGGCCCCGGCGGATAACTATGGCTACACCTTC. Translation gives CASSYSAPADNYGYTF.

The rearrangement uses TRBV6-5 and TRBJ2-2; 14 bases are shared with TRBD2. V was clipped by 7 bases and J by 7 bases; unmatched bases: 5. Germline CDR1 is MNHEY and CDR2 is SVGAGI. There are 15 residues in the CDR3. The CDR3 DNA reads as TGTGCCAGCAACGGACTAGCGGGGGGTAGCGGGGAGCTGTTTTTT. Translation: CASNGLAGGSGELFF.

The chain links TRBV30 to TRBJ1-5, with 9 bases identical to TRBD1. CDR1 and CDR2 from the germline V gene are GTSNPN and SVGIG (reference sequence). The CDR3 totals 14 residues. V shed 4 bases, J shed 3 bases, and the junction held 4 bases outside the gene matches. The CDR3 spells CAWTTGGINQPQHF. For the CDR3, the DNA is TGTGCCTGGACGACAGGGGGTATCAATCAGCCCCAGCATTTT.

This chain uses TRBV27 with TRBJ2-3; TRBD2 matches 12 bases. There are 15 residues in the CDR3. V lost 5 bases to trimming and J lost 4 bases; unmatched junction nucleotides: 4. Germline V CDR1 and CDR2: MNHEY, SMNVEV (reference sequence). The CDR3 nucleotides are TGTGCCAGCAGTGCGACTAGCGGGGGCGCAGATACGCAGTATTTT. Translated: CASSATSGGADTQYF.

The genes are TRBV2 and TRBJ1-1, with D possibly being TRBD1 (5 bases). From germline, CDR1 is SNHLY and CDR2 FYNNEI. Trimming pared 3 bases from V and 2 bases from J, leaving 13 bases between. The CDR3 is made up of 15 amino acids. The CDR3 DNA follows: TGTGCCAGCAGTGACCCTGACAGCCTAAACACTGAAGCTTTCTTT. It translates to CASSDPDSLNTEAFF.

This clone was found once. The CDR3: CASSFVAGYTDTQYF. Here the CDR3 DNA reads TGTGCCAGCAGCTTTGTAGCGGGTTACACAGATACGCAGTATTTT. The chain uses TRBV5-6 and TRBJ2-3, with 7 bases aligning to TRBD2. Germline trimming cut 2 bases from V and 2 bases from J; bases unmatched to any gene: 5. The CDR3 runs to 15 residues. CDR1 and CDR2 from the germline V gene are SGHDT and YYEEEE.

The chain's CDR3 is CASSSIDTQYF. The CDR3 nucleotides are TGTGCCAGCAGTTCAATCGATACGCAGTATTTT. This chain uses TRBV28 with TRBJ2-3; the D is unclear. This CDR3 comprises 11 residues. Germline-derived CDR1 and CDR2 are MDHEN and SYDVKM. The V end was cut by 4 bases, the J end by 6 bases, with 5 bases between.

This chain joins TRBV2 and TRBJ1-2, with a tentative D call TRBD1 (6 bases). Germline-derived CDR1 and CDR2 are SNHLY and FYNNEI. The V gene lost 7 bases and the J gene lost 8 bases, with 17 bases spanning the gap. The CDR3 is 13 amino acids. The CDR3 DNA reads TGTGCCAGCAAGTACAGGGAGATAGGGGGCTACACCTTC. Its translation: CASKYREIGGYTF.

The V gene is TRBV28, the J gene TRBJ1-2; D perhaps matches TRBD1 (6 bases). CDR3 size: 15 residues. Trimming took off 6 bases at V and 5 bases at J, with 19 bases between the two ends. Germline-derived CDR1 and CDR2 are MDHEN and SYDVKM. CDR3 region: CASSLGTFGTYGYTF. CDR3 coding DNA: TGTGCCAGCAGCCTCGGGACATTTGGGACGTATGGCTACACCTTC.

This clone was recorded at least ten times. At one end the junction does not follow the germline gene, possibly because of a read error. The chain recombines TRBV6-1 with TRBJ1-2; TRBD1 matches at 8 bases. The CDR3 has 13 amino acids. Germline lookup yields CDR1 MNHNS and CDR2 SASEGT. This CDR3 is CASSEGQGRGYTF. The DNA of the CDR3 is TGTGCCAGCAGCGAAGGACAGGGAAGGGGCTACACCTTC.

This chain links TRBV7-7 with TRBJ2-5, with D unresolved. V was cut by 5 bases and J by 2 bases, with 9 bases left in between. CDR1 and CDR2 from the germline V gene are SSHAT and FNYEAQ (reference sequence). CDR3 length equals 13 residues. The CDR3 nucleotides are TGTGCCAGCAGCAATCGGCGGCAAGAGACCCAGTACTTC. Its translation is CASSNRRQETQYF.

With regard to this clone: Other DNA sequences in the same sample also yield this CDR3. DNA for the CDR3: TGTGCCAGCAGCTTAGACAGGGGGACCGGGGAGCTGTTTTTT. Translating it yields CASSLDRGTGELFF. This chain links TRBV11-2 with TRBJ2-2; 7 bases map to TRBD1. Germline trimming cut 0 bases from V and 5 bases from J; bases unmatched to any gene: 0. The CDR3 has 14 amino acids. Germline loops: CDR1 SGHAT, CDR2 FQNNGV.

The V gene is TRBV19, the J gene TRBJ2-3; the match to TRBD1 covers 9 bases. The V segment lost 5 bases and the J segment 2 bases; nucleotides outside the gene matches: 14. The germline V gene has CDR1 LNHDA and CDR2 SQIVND (reference sequence). The CDR3 runs 18 residues. This CDR3 is CASSPSTGGGAYTDTQYF. The CDR3 bases are TGTGCCAGTAGTCCGTCGACAGGGGGTGGGGCATACACAGATACGCAGTATTTT.

This clone was counted a single time. The chain employs TRBV18 and TRBJ1-1; possibly TRBD1 for D (6 bases). This CDR3 contains 16 residues. Germline CDR1 is KGHSH and CDR2 is LQKENI. V was cut by 0 bases and J by 7 bases, with 18 bases left in between. For the CDR3, the DNA is TGTGCCAGCTCACCACCTATTACAGGGTGGGGGTTTGAAGCTTTCTTT. It codes for CASSPPITGWGFEAFF.

The J gene is TRBJ2-2, the V gene TRBV6-5; 8 nucleotides align to TRBD1. The CDR3 sequence is 15 residues long. V was pared by 4 bases and J by 4 bases, with 5 bases of the junction left unmatched. Per the germline V gene, CDR1 is MNHEY and CDR2 is SVGAGI. CDR3 amino acids: CASSFKTGGTGELFF. The CDR3 DNA reads TGTGCCAGCAGTTTCAAAACAGGGGGCACCGGGGAGCTGTTTTTT.

This rearrangement joins TRBV5-1 to TRBJ2-7; 8 nucleotides align to TRBD2. Germline V gives CDR1 SGHRS, CDR2 YFSETQ. The CDR3 length is 14 residues. V gave up 0 bases and J gave up 7 bases; unmatched junction bases: 6. CDR3 in DNA: TGCGCCAGCAGCTTGGGTAGCGGGGCCTGGGAGCAGTACTTC. The encoded protein is CASSLGSGAWEQYF.

The chain has TRBV7-9 and TRBJ2-7; tentative D call: TRBD1 (6 bases). The length of the CDR3 is 12 residues. Deletions cut 5 bases from V and 5 bases from J, with 10 bases between. Germline V CDR1 and CDR2: SEHNR, FQNEAQ (reference sequence). The DNA for the CDR3 is TGTGCCAGCAGCCAACAGGGAAACGAGCAGTACTTC. This sequence encodes CASSQQGNEQYF.

V and J are TRBV2 and TRBJ2-4, with 13 bases aligning to TRBD2. The CDR3 totals 15 residues. V lost 6 bases to trimming and J lost 6 bases; unmatched junction nucleotides: 5. Germline-derived CDR1 and CDR2 are SNHLY and FYNNEI. The CDR3 is CASRLAGGLTNIQYF. The DNA for the CDR3 is TGTGCCAGCAGACTAGCGGGGGGGCTAACAAACATTCAGTACTTC.